This T cell receptor beta chain was identified during a study of blood T cell repertoires in COVID-19 (dated by TCRdb to 2018 to 2021). In terms of the full investigation: Samples from collaborators originated in the United States, Italy and Spain and spanned both the acute and convalescent phases of COVID-19. HLA class I and class II types, where available, came from metadata supplied by the sample provider rather than from assay-based typing. The repertoires were made available in a free public database intended to serve as a resource for research on the immune response to SARS-CoV-2. The samples were drawn from two sources: the first 160 participants of the ongoing ImmuneRACE study, and 1,200 or so subjects contributed by 6 global collaborators. The material from the prospective study consisted of cDNA or gDNA derived from T cells, B-cell-depleted T cells, or PBMCs. Subjects who had been exposed to COVID-19, were actively infected with it, or had recovered from it provided the deeply sampled blood TCRbeta repertoires that made up the dataset. A de-identified subject ID, COVID-19 status, age in years and sex were almost always included in the sample metadata. Paper-wide results and their limitations: How much clinical and demographic metadata was included differed by source and by participant, and the metadata was provided uncurated.

TCRbeta CDR3 regions were amplified from genomic DNA by means of the immunoSEQ Assay, a bias-controlled multiplex PCR. The study's own analysis went as follows. Within the assay, amplification of reference gene primers was used to estimate how many nucleated cells each sample contained. To quantify the absolute abundance of each unique TCRbeta CDR3 rearrangement, sequence reads were collapsed and filtered. For each sample, productive Simpson clonality was calculated as the square root of Simpson's diversity index over productive rearrangements. In its TCRdb copy, this immuneACCESS table keeps in-frame sequences only and misses some clones. Where compared with another copy, unresolved V genes explain less than half of these, and the others have no known cause. That table furnishes V, J and clone size, whereas the DNA furnished D and trimming. This sample comprises approximately 250,000 clones, about 80% of them detected only once. The top ten hold less than 8% of the sample.

The collaborating institutions used their own protocols to collect whole blood in K2EDTA tubes. For TCRbeta analysis, collaborators shipped samples as frozen whole blood, isolated PBMCs, or DNA extracted from either of those sample types. There are a few counts of this clone. Its antigen target is currently unknown. No base quality values were provided; no much bigger clone lies one nucleotide off. The sequenced material came from peripheral blood. This receptor was taken from a woman in her forties or fifties with acute or convalescent COVID-19.

The DNA reads as follows: TGTGCCACCAGCAGAGAAACAGGGGCGGGAAACACCATATATTTT. Translation gives CATSRETGAGNTIYF. Here the chain combines TRBV15 and TRBJ1-3, and 7 bases in between align with TRBD1. Sequences LNHNV (CDR1) and YYDKDF (CDR2) are obtained from the germline V gene (reference sequence). CDR3 length: 15 amino acids, cysteine to phenylalanine. Only the CDR3 region is kept as DNA, spanning 45 bases read in frame from base 1. For this chain, trimming is 0 bases at the V end and 4 bases at the J end, and the number of junction bases without a gene match is 3.